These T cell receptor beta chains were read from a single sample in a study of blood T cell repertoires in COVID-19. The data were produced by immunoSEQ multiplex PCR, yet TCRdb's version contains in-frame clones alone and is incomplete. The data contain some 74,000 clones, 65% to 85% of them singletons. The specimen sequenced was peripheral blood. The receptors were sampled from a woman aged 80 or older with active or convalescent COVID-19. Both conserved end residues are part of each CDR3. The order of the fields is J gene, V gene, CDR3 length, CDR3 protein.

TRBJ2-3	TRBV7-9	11	CASSSADTQYF
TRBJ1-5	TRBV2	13	CASSGGYNQPQHF
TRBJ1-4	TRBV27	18	CASSFVPGGRTANEKLFF
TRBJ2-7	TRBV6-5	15	CASSTYLRGSYEQYF
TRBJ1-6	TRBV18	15	CASSLGTVDNSPLHF
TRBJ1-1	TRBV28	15	CASSRARGVNTEAFF
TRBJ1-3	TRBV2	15	CASTAGQGGGNTIYF
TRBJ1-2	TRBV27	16	CASSTTSGTANRRYTF
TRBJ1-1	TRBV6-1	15	CASSDDAGVNTEAFF
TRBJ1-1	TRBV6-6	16	CASSTYRGQKNTEAFF
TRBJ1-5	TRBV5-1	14	CASSLDGVNQPQHF
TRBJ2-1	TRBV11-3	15	CASSESGNSYNEQFF